Listed here are 18 T cell receptor beta chains from one sample, sequenced in a study of T cell changes during pregnancy in multiple sclerosis. Sequenced by immunoSEQ multiplex PCR; TCRdb stores in-frame clones only, minus some. The table has about 120,000 clones, approximately 93% seen once. Here the sequenced sample was peripheral blood, taken before pregnancy. The receptors stem from a female donor with multiple sclerosis, enrolled in a pregnancy study.

The gene calls are TRBV5-4 and TRBJ1-1, with 7 bases matching TRBD1. V shed 1 base, J shed 4 bases, and the junction held 1 base outside the gene matches. This CDR3 has 13 amino acids. CDR1 is SGHNT, CDR2 YYREEE, per germline (reference sequence). In nucleotides, the CDR3 is TGTGCCAGCAGCTTGCAGGGGGGCACTGAAGCTTTCTTT. It is translated as CASSLQGGTEAFF. Based on the CDR3 plus reference TRBV5-4 and TRBJ1-1, the full variable domain is ETGVTQSPTHLIKTRGQQVTLRCSSQSGHNTVSWYQQALGQGPQFIFQYYREEENGRGNFPPRFSGLQFPNYSSELNVNALELDDSALYLCASSLQGGTEAFFGQGTRLTVV.

V usage is TRBV4-1 and J usage is TRBJ1-2, with D perhaps matching TRBD1 (5 bases). The V end lost 3 bases, the J end lost 3 bases, and 5 bases lay between the germline ends. Germline V CDR1 and CDR2: MGHRA, YSYEKL. The CDR3 runs to 12 residues. CDR3 amino acids: CASSQTDYGYTF. The CDR3, as DNA: TGCGCCAGCAGCCAGACAGACTATGGCTACACCTTC.

The chain uses TRBV15 and TRBJ2-3; TRBD1 is a possible D gene (5 bases). The CDR3 extends over 18 amino acids. The ends were cut back, 5 bases at V and 2 bases at J, with 23 bases in the middle. Germline assignment: CDR1 LNHNV and CDR2 YYDKDF (reference sequence). The CDR3 reads CATSGPIFEGDFTDTQYF. The CDR3 nucleotides are TGTGCCACCAGCGGCCCTATTTTTGAAGGGGATTTCACAGATACGCAGTATTTT.

The chain joins TRBV5-1 to TRBJ2-7; 9 positions agree with TRBD2. Trimming took 4 bases from V and 3 from J; bases not matched to a gene: 11. This CDR3 spans 16 amino acids. From germline, CDR1 is SGHRS and CDR2 YFSETQ. The CDR3 spells CASSPGLAPVVYEQYF. Written as DNA, the CDR3 is TGCGCCAGCAGCCCCGGACTAGCGCCAGTTGTCTACGAGCAGTACTTC.

The rearrangement uses TRBV28 and TRBJ2-1, with D hard to call. The CDR3 totals 20 residues. Looked up from germline, CDR1 is MDHEN and CDR2 is SYDVKM. Trimming cost V 3 bases and J 0 bases, with 24 bases left between them. CDR3 protein: CASSFSEVFRTESSYNEQFF. As DNA, the CDR3 is TGTGCCAGCAGTTTTAGTGAAGTCTTCCGAACGGAGAGCTCCTACAATGAGCAGTTCTTC. The complete variable domain, with remaining parts taken from reference TRBV28 and TRBJ2-1, reads DVKVTQSSRYLVKRTGEKVFLECVQDMDHENMFWYRQDPGLGLRLIYFSYDVKMKEKGDIPEGYSVSREKKERFSLILESASTNQTSMYLCASSFSEVFRTESSYNEQFFGPGTRLTVL.

V usage is TRBV6-5 and J usage is TRBJ2-7; D is uncertain. V was clipped by 6 bases and J by 3 bases, with 12 bases between them. In germline, CDR1 is MNHEY, CDR2 SVGAGI. CDR3 length: 13 amino acids. In DNA form, the CDR3 reads TGTGCCAGCAGGCCCCATGCTAGCTACGAGCAGTACTTC. Its protein is CASRPHASYEQYF.

The J gene is TRBJ2-1, the V gene TRBV6-5; perhaps TRBD1 as D (6 bases). The CDR3 is 13 amino acids. Trimming cost V 2 bases and J 6 bases, with 8 bases left between them. From germline, CDR1 is MNHEY and CDR2 SVGAGI. The CDR3 region is CASSYPTGNEQFF. The CDR3 nucleotides are TGTGCCAGCAGTTACCCGACAGGCAATGAGCAGTTCTTC.

The chain is built from TRBV29-1 and TRBJ1-1; unclear D gene. V lost 4 bases, J lost 2 bases, and 5 bases lay in between. The CDR3 has 11 residues. Germline V lookup: CDR1 SQVTM, CDR2 ANQGSEA. The CDR3 DNA is TGCAGCGTTGGACACAACACTGAAGCTTTCTTT. Its translation is CSVGHNTEAFF.

This chain joins TRBV7-9 and TRBJ1-2, with D tentatively TRBD1 (5 bases). There are 14 residues in the CDR3. Germline V lookup: CDR1 SEHNR, CDR2 FQNEAQ (reference sequence). Trimming took 6 bases from V and 4 from J, leaving 15 bases between them. The CDR3 is CASRDSIGGYGYTF. The CDR3 region has the DNA TGTGCCAGCAGAGACAGCATCGGGGGCTATGGCTACACCTTC. The full variable domain, with the rest looked up from reference TRBV7-9 and TRBJ1-2, is DTGVSQNPRHKITKRGQNVTFRCDPISEHNRLYWYRQTLGQGPEFLTYFQNEAQLEKSRLLSDRFSAERPKGSFSTLEIQRTEQGDSAMYLCASRDSIGGYGYTFGSGTRLTVV.

The rearrangement links TRBV15 to TRBJ2-7, with TRBD1 identical over 7 bases. The V segment lost 1 base and the J segment 5 bases; nucleotides outside the gene matches: 11. The CDR3 consists of 16 residues. From germline, CDR1 is LNHNV and CDR2 YYDKDF (reference sequence). Here the CDR3 DNA reads TGTGCCACCAGCAGAGGCCGACAGGGATTAATAAACGAGCAGTACTTC. Encoded protein: CATSRGRQGLINEQYF.

V and J are TRBV11-2 and TRBJ2-5; 9 bases match TRBD1. V lost 5 bases, J lost 2 bases, and 3 bases stayed unmatched. The CDR3 runs to 14 residues. The germline V gene encodes CDR1 SGHAT and CDR2 FQNNGV. CDR3 amino acids: CASSQQGAQETQYF. CDR3 DNA sequence: TGTGCCAGCAGCCAACAGGGGGCTCAAGAGACCCAGTACTTC.

The rearrangement uses TRBV9 and TRBJ2-1; 7 bases agree with TRBD1. Germline lookup yields CDR1 SGDLS and CDR2 YYNGEE. The CDR3 totals 16 residues. J was trimmed by 8 bases and V by 0 bases; bases with no gene match: 11. The CDR3 sequence is CASSVEGASPGDEQFF. DNA for the CDR3: TGTGCCAGCAGCGTAGAGGGGGCGTCCCCGGGCGATGAGCAGTTCTTC.

The rearrangement joins TRBV27 to TRBJ1-2, with D unclear. Trimming left V 6 bases short and J 1 base short, with 12 bases between. This CDR3 spans 14 amino acids. CDR1 MNHEY and CDR2 SMNVEV come from the germline V gene (reference sequence). Here the CDR3 DNA reads TGTGCCAGCAGGCCGGGAAGCCTTAACTATGGCTACACCTTC. Encoded protein: CASRPGSLNYGYTF.

The rearrangement joins TRBV5-6 to TRBJ2-2; tentative D call: TRBD1 (5 bases). The V end was cut by 2 bases, the J end by 3 bases, with 8 bases between. This CDR3 is 14 amino acids long. Germline CDR1 reads SGHDT; CDR2 reads YYEEEE. The CDR3 DNA follows: TGTGCCAGCAGCTTCAGGGTCTACACCGGGGAGCTGTTTTTT. Translation gives CASSFRVYTGELFF.

The chain joins TRBV5-1 to TRBJ1-2; 10 bases fit TRBD1. The germline CDR1 and CDR2 sequences are SGHRS and YFSETQ. This CDR3 has 16 residues. Trimming at V came to 4 bases and at J to 4 bases, leaving 10 bases not matched to a gene. The CDR3 DNA reads TGCGCCAGCAGCGCCCCCGAGACAGGGGGCGCCTATGGCTACACCTTC. Amino acid sequence: CASSAPETGGAYGYTF.

The chain couples TRBV7-6 to TRBJ2-3, with TRBD2 matching over 8 bases. V trimming: 3 bases; J trimming: 1 base; junction bases outside the gene matches: 6. The CDR3 consists of 16 residues. Looked up from germline, CDR1 is SGHVS and CDR2 is FNYEAQ. Here the CDR3 DNA reads TGTGCCAGCAGCTTCGGCGGGGGGCGGGGCACAGATACGCAGTATTTT. It encodes CASSFGGGRGTDTQYF.

This chain connects TRBV5-1 to TRBJ1-1; D is perhaps TRBD1 (5 bases). CDR1 and CDR2 (germline): SGHRS, YFSETQ. The CDR3 is 13 residues long. Trimming removed 4 bases from V and 3 bases from J, with 10 bases in between. The CDR3 sequence is CASSPSGDTEAFF. The CDR3 nucleotides are TGCGCCAGCAGCCCCTCGGGGGACACTGAAGCTTTCTTT.

The genes are TRBV2 and TRBJ1-2; D may be TRBD1 (6 bases). The germline V gene has CDR1 SNHLY and CDR2 FYNNEI. Trimming shortened V by 6 bases and J by 5 bases, and 7 bases separated the two germline ends. The CDR3 spans 11 residues. The CDR3 region has the DNA TGTGCCAGCAGAGGGGGTTATGGCTACACCTTC. This encodes CASRGGYGYTF.